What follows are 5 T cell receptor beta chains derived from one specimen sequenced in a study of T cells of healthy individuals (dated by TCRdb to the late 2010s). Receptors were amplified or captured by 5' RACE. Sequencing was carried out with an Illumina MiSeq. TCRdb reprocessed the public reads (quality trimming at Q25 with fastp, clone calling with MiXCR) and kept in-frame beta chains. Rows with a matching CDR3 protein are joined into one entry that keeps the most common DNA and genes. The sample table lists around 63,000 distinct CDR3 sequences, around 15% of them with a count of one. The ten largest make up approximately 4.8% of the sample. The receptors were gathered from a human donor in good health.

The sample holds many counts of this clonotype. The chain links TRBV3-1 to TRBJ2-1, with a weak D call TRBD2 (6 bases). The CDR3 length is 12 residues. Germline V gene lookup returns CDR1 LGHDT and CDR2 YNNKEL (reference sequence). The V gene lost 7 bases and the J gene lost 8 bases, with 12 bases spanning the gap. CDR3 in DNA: TGTGCCAGCATAGGTTGGGAGGATGAGCAGTTCTTC. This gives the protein CASIGWEDEQFF.

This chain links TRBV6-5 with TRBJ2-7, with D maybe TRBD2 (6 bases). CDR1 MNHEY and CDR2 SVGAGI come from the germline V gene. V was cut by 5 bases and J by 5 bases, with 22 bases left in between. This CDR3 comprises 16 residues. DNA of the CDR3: TGTGCCAGCAGTCGACATCAAAGAGCGGAGGGCCACGAGCAGTACTTC. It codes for CASSRHQRAEGHEQYF.

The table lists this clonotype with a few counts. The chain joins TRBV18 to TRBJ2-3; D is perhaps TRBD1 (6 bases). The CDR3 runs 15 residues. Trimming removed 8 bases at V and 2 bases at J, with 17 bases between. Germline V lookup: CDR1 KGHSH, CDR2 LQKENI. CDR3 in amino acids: CASPPDRLSTDTQYF. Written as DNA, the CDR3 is TGTGCCAGCCCTCCGGACAGACTGTCCACAGATACGCAGTATTTT. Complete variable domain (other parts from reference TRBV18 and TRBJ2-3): NAGVMQNPRHLVRRRGQEARLRCSPMKGHSHVYWYRQLPEEGLKFMVYLQKENIIDESGMPKERFSAEFPKEGPSILRIQQVVRGDSAAYFCASPPDRLSTDTQYFGPGTRLTVL.

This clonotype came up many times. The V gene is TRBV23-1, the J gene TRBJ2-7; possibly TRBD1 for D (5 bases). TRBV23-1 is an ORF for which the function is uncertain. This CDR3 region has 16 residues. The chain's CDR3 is CAITGRGQGNSYEQYF. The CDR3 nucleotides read TGCGCAATTACCGGAAGGGGCCAGGGTAATTCCTACGAGCAGTACTTC.

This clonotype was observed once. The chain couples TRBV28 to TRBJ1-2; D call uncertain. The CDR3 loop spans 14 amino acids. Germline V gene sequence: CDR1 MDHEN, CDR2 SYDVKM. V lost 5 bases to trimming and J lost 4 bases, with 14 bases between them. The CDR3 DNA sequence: TGTGCCAGCAGTCCTCCGGAAGATCGCTATGGCTACACCTTC. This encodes CASSPPEDRYGYTF.